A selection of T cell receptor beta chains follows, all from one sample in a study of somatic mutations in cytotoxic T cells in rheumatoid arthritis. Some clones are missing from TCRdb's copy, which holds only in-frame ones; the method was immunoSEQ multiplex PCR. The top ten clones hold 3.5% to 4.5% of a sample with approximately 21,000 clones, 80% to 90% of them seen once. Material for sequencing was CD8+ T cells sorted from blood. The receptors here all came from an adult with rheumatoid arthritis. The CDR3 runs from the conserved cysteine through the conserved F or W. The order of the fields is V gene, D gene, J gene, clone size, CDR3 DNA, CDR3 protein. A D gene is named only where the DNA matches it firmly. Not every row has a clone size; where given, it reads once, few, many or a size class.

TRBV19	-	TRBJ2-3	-	TGTGCCAGTAGTATCTCGGGCACAGATACGCAGTATTTT	CASSISGTDTQYF
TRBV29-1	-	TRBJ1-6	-	TGCAGCGCCGCTGAGGGGTCCTATAATTCACCCCTCCACTTT	CSAAEGSYNSPLHF
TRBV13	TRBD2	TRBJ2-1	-	TGTGCCAGCAGCCGTCGGGGGGGCACCTACAATGAGCAGTTCTTC	CASSRRGGTYNEQFF
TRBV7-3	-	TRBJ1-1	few	TGTGCCAGCAAACCGGTCGTGTCGACTCCTGAAGCTTTCTTT	CASKPVVSTPEAFF
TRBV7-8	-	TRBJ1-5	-	TGTGCCAGCAGCTTAGGTGGGCCGGGGCATCAGCCCCAGCATTTT	CASSLGGPGHQPQHF
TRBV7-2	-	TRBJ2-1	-	TGTGCCAGCAGCTTTGGGGCTAACAATGAGCAGTTCTTC	CASSFGANNEQFF
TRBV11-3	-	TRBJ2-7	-	TGTGCCAGCAGCTTAGTGGTAGGTCCCGGGGAGTACGAGCAGTACTTC	CASSLVVGPGEYEQYF
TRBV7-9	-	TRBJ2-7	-	TGTGCCAGCAGCCCACCGGATCGCTACGAGCAGTACTTC	CASSPPDRYEQYF
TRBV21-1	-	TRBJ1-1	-	TGTGCCAGCAGCAAAGAAGGGTATTCAAAAAGGGAGAACACTGAAGCTTTCTTT	CASSKEGYSKRENTEAFF
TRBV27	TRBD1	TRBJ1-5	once	TGTGCCAGCAGCCCACAGGGGAGCAATCAGCCCCAGCATTTT	CASSPQGSNQPQHF
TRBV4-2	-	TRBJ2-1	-	TGTGCCAGCAGCCCAGTCCTTTTCGATGAGCAGTTCTTC	CASSPVLFDEQFF
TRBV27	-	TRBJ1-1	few	TGTGCCTCCCGAGGGGGGGGCACTGAAGCTTTCTTT	CASRGGGTEAFF
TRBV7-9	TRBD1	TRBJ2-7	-	TGTGCCAGCAGCTTGTTAACAGGGGGAAACGAGCAGTACTTC	CASSLLTGGNEQYF
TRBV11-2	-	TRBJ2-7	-	TGTGCCAGCAGCTTAGCCAGAGCCTACGAGCAGTACTTC	CASSLARAYEQYF
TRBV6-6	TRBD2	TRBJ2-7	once	TGTGCCAGCAGTCATTCTACTAGCGCCTACGAGCAGTACTTC	CASSHSTSAYEQYF
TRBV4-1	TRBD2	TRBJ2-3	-	TGCGCCAGCAGCCAAGACGAGCGGGCTAGCGGGGTTACGCAGTATTTT	CASSQDERASGVTQYF
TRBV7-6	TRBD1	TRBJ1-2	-	TGTGCCAGCAGCCTAGGGTGGGACAGGGCCAATGGCTACACCTTC	CASSLGWDRANGYTF
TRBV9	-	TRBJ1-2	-	TGTGCCAGCAGCCAGTGGATGTGGGCAGGGGAGAAGAGGGGTTACTATGGCTACACCTTC	CASSQWMWAGEKRGYYGYTF
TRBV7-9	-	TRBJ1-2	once	TGTGCCAGCAGCTTAGATCCGGGGATAGCTCATGGCTACACCTTC	CASSLDPGIAHGYTF
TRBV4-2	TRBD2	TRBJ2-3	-	TGTGCCAGCAGCCGGACTAGCGGGGGGGCCACAGATACGCAGTATTTT	CASSRTSGGATDTQYF
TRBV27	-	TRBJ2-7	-	TGTGCCAGCAGTTTATCGCCCTCCGAGTTCTACGAGCAGTACTTC	CASSLSPSEFYEQYF
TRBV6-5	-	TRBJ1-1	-	TGTGCCAGCGCCACCGGGGGCACTGAAGCTTTCTTT	CASATGGTEAFF
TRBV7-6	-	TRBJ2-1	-	TGTGCCAGCAGCTCAGGGACTCGAGCTAATGAGCAGTTCTTC	CASSSGTRANEQFF
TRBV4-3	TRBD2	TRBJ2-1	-	TGCGCCAGCAGCCAGGAGGCACTAGCGGGGGCCTACAATGAGCAGTTCTTC	CASSQEALAGAYNEQFF
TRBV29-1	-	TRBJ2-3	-	TGCAGCGTTGATTTGGGGTTCACAGATACGCAGTATTTT	CSVDLGFTDTQYF
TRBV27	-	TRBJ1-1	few	TGTGCCAGCAGTTTCCGGAGGGACACTGAAGCTTTCTTT	CASSFRRDTEAFF
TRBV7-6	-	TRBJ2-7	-	TGTGCCAGCAGCCCATCCGGGCAGACTTACGAGCAGTACTTC	CASSPSGQTYEQYF
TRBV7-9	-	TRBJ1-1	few	TGTGCCAGCAGCACAACCCTAAGGAGGACGGAAACTGAAGCTTTCTTT	CASSTTLRRTETEAFF
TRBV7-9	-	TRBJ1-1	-	TGTGCCAGCAGGGCTACCGGGACGGTACATGAAGCTTTCTTT	CASRATGTVHEAFF
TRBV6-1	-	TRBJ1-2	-	TGTGCCAGCAGTGATATGGGTAGGATAAACGGCTACACCTTC	CASSDMGRINGYTF
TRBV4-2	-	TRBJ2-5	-	TGTGCCAGCAGCCAGGAATACTTC	CASSQEYF
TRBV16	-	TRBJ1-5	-	TGTGCCAGCAGCCAATTCGACGGGGCTCAGCCCCAGCATTTT	CASSQFDGAQPQHF
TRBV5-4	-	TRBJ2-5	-	TGTGCCAGCAGCACCCGCCGGGAGACCCAGTACTTC	CASSTRRETQYF
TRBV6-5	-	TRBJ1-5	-	TGTGCCAGCAGCCAAGGGGTGAGTCAGCCCCAGCATTTT	CASSQGVSQPQHF
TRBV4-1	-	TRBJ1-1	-	TGCGCCAGCAGCCAAGAGGAACCCCAGGGGCTGGGGAGGGACACTGAAGCTTTCTTT	CASSQEEPQGLGRDTEAFF
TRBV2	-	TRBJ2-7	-	TGTGCCAGCAGTGAAGAGGGGGGCCCTACCTACGAGCAGTACTTC	CASSEEGGPTYEQYF
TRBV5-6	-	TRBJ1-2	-	TGTGCCAGCAGCCCTCCCCCTAGGACAGCTAACTATGGCTACACCTTC	CASSPPPRTANYGYTF
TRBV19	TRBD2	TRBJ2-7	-	TGTGCCAGTAGTCCGGGGACTAGTGCCTACGAGCAGTACTTC	CASSPGTSAYEQYF
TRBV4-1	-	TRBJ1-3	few	TGCGCCAGCAGCCAAGATCGGGGAAACACCATATATTTT	CASSQDRGNTIYF
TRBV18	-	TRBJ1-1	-	TGTGCCAGCTCACCACCGGGGAGAGTGAGGACTGAAGCTTTCTTT	CASSPPGRVRTEAFF
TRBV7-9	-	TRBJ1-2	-	TGTGCCAGCAGCCAAACCCTCGACGGCTATGGCTACACCTTC	CASSQTLDGYGYTF
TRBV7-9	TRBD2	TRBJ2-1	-	TGTGCCAGCAGCTCCACCCGACTAGCGGGGGGGAATTTTTACAATGAGCAGTTCTTC	CASSSTRLAGGNFYNEQFF
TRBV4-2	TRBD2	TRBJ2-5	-	TGTGCCAGCAGCCAAGAGCGGGGGGGCCAAGAGACCCAGTACTTC	CASSQERGGQETQYF
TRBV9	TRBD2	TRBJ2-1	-	TGTGCCAGCAGCGTAGTACCCGGGACTAGCGGGCTATACAATGAGCAGTTCTTC	CASSVVPGTSGLYNEQFF
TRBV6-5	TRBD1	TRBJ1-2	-	TGTGCCAGCAGGCTGGGGACAGGGGTCGGCTATGGCTACACCTTC	CASRLGTGVGYGYTF
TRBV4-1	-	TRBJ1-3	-	TGCGCCAGCAGCCAAGATCAGCTGGGCTCTGGAAACACCATATATTTT	CASSQDQLGSGNTIYF
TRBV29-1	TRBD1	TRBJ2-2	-	TGCAGCGTTGACCCGGGACAGGGGGCTGGGACCGGGGAGCTGTTTTTT	CSVDPGQGAGTGELFF
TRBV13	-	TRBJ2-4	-	TGTGCCAGCAGCTCTCAGATGGAAAACATTCAGTACTTC	CASSSQMENIQYF
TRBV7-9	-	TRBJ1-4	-	TGTGCCAGCAGCTCCTGGACGTATCCAACTAATGAAAAACTGTTTTTT	CASSSWTYPTNEKLFF
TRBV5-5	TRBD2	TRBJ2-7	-	TGTGCCAGCAGCAATGGGACTAGGGGATACGAGCAGTACTTC	CASSNGTRGYEQYF
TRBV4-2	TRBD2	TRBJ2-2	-	TGTGCCAGCAGCCAAGATGGAGGCCTAGCGGGGGGAGACACCGGGGAGCTGTTTTTT	CASSQDGGLAGGDTGELFF
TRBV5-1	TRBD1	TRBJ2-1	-	TGCGCCAGCAGCATCGGACAGGGGGCGGTCTATGAGCAGTTCTTC	CASSIGQGAVYEQFF